The present T cell receptor beta chain was sequenced within a study of beta chain features in type 1 diabetes. Points from the study as a whole: Moderately but significantly shorter TCRB CDR3s were found in Type 1 diabetes patients in all four CD4+ subsets.

In regard to this clone: The target antigen is unknown.

Expressed TCRB transcripts were sequenced because the isolated RNA had all been reverse transcribed beforehand. TCRdb's copy holds only in-frame clones and misses some; the assay was immunoSEQ multiplex PCR. The table includes a few hundred thousand clones, about 24% detected once. CDR1 and CDR2 (germline): SGHAT, FQNNGV. The junction had 6 bases not matched to a gene; V was cut back by 5 bases and J by 4 bases. The CDR3 loop spans 15 amino acids. The TCR was taken from a woman aged 30 to 39 with type 1 diabetes. This chain links TRBV11-2 with TRBJ2-2, with TRBD1 matching 8 bases. The sequencing sample was made of naive CD4+ T cells from blood. CDR3 loop: CASSVHRGVTGELFF. CDR3 DNA: TGTGCCAGCAGCGTTCACAGGGGGGTCACCGGGGAGCTGTTTTTT.